These 25 T cell receptor beta chains were sequenced from one sample in a study of shared clonotypes between healthy human individuals. TCRdb's table, derived via immunoSEQ multiplex PCR, lists solely in-frame clones and lacks some. The data hold 2 million to 2.5 million clones, with 95% observed a single time. Sequenced sample: naive CD4+ T cells sorted from blood. Sample subset: CD45RA+ positively selected. Receptors originate from a man younger than 35 in good health.

The gene calls are TRBV6-1 and TRBJ2-7, with D unresolved. CDR1 is MNHNS, CDR2 SASEGT, per germline. This CDR3 has 15 amino acids. The germline V and J ends were trimmed by 2 bases and 3 bases, with 14 bases remaining between them. The CDR3 bases are TGTGCCAGCAGTGAACAGAGGACGAGGCTCTACGAGCAGTACTTC. Amino acid sequence: CASSEQRTRLYEQYF.

Remarks on this clone: The sample holds other DNA sequences that translate to the same CDR3. V is TRBV5-6 and J is TRBJ1-2; tentatively, D is TRBD1 (5 bases). Germline CDR1 reads SGHDT; CDR2 reads YYEEEE. Trimming pared 5 bases from V and 5 bases from J, leaving 13 bases between. The CDR3 contains 13 residues. CDR3 nucleotide sequence: TGTGCCAGCAGTCCCGGGGGGAATTATGGCTACACCTTC. Protein: CASSPGGNYGYTF. Looking up the rest from reference TRBV5-6 and TRBJ1-2 gives the full variable domain: DAGVTQSPTHLIKTRGQQVTLRCSPKSGHDTVSWYQQALGQGPQFIFQYYEEEERQRGNFPDRFSGHQFPNYSSELNVNALLLGDSALYLCASSPGGNYGYTFGSGTRLTVV.

The V and J genes are TRBV6-1 and TRBJ1-3; D is undetermined. The CDR3 loop spans 16 amino acids. From germline, CDR1 is MNHNS and CDR2 SASEGT. The V end was cut by 0 bases, the J end by 2 bases, with 11 bases between. CDR3 DNA: TGTGCCAGCAGTGAAGCTTGGGGAAAGCCTGGAAACACCATATATTTT. It translates to CASSEAWGKPGNTIYF.

The chain couples TRBV11-2 to TRBJ1-3; tentatively, D is TRBD1 (5 bases). This CDR3 region has 15 residues. V gave up 0 bases and J gave up 2 bases, with 8 bases separating them. From germline, CDR1 is SGHAT and CDR2 FQNNGV. The CDR3 here is CASSLDGGPGNTIYF. The DNA of the CDR3 is TGTGCCAGCAGCTTAGATGGGGGTCCTGGAAACACCATATATTTT.

The rearrangement uses TRBV20-1 and TRBJ2-1; D is unresolved. V dropped 2 bases and J dropped 9 bases, with 5 bases sitting between them. CDR1 DFQATT and CDR2 SNEGSKA come from the germline V gene (reference sequence). The CDR3 has 10 residues. CDR3 sequence: CSARLVEQFF. CDR3 coding DNA: TGCAGTGCTAGACTTGTTGAGCAGTTCTTC.

The chain couples TRBV18 to TRBJ1-2; possible D gene TRBD1, 5 bases. Between the trimmed V and J ends, which lost 3 bases and 0 bases, there was a span of 8 bases. CDR1 and CDR2 (germline): KGHSH, LQKENI. This CDR3 is 14 amino acids long. The CDR3 sequence is CASSPAGTNYGYTF. In DNA form, the CDR3 reads TGTGCCAGCTCACCTGCAGGGACTAACTATGGCTACACCTTC.

Only one count was recorded for this clone. The chain couples TRBV5-1 to TRBJ2-1, with 9 nucleotides matching TRBD1. The germline V gene encodes CDR1 SGHRS and CDR2 YFSETQ. The V and J ends lost 4 bases and 9 bases, in that order; junction bases with no gene match: 14. The CDR3 totals 16 residues. The CDR3 nucleotides are TGCGCCAGCAGCGTACCCGGGACAGGGAATTCGGGTGAGCAGTTCTTC. Amino acids: CASSVPGTGNSGEQFF.

The genes are TRBV7-2 and TRBJ2-7; the D is unclear. This CDR3 is 15 amino acids long. CDR1 is SGHTA and CDR2 is FQGNSA in the germline V gene. Between the trimmed V and J ends, which lost 1 base and 5 bases, there was a span of 15 bases. In DNA form, the CDR3 reads TGTGCCAGCAGCTTAGTGGGGAAAAGGCACCACGAGCAGTACTTC. The encoded protein is CASSLVGKRHHEQYF.

This chain joins TRBV14 and TRBJ2-6; 7 bases are shared with TRBD1. J lost 6 bases, V lost 4 bases, and 9 bases had no gene match. The CDR3 loop spans 16 amino acids. Germline V gene lookup returns CDR1 SGHDN and CDR2 FVKESK. The CDR3 DNA reads as TGTGCCAGCAGCCGAACAGGGGTTTCGGAGGCCAACGTCCTGACTTTC. It translates to CASSRTGVSEANVLTF.

The J gene is TRBJ2-7, the V gene TRBV9, with D perhaps being TRBD1 or TRBD2 (5 bases each). The length of the CDR3 is 16 residues. Trimming shortened V by 1 base and J by 0 bases, and 14 bases separated the two germline ends. Germline V gene lookup returns CDR1 SGDLS and CDR2 YYNGEE. The CDR3 here is CASSVFPGTGSYEQYF. In DNA form, the CDR3 reads TGTGCCAGCAGCGTATTTCCAGGGACGGGCTCCTACGAGCAGTACTTC.

The rearrangement links TRBV28 to TRBJ1-1; 10 nucleotides align to TRBD1. The CDR3 extends over 16 amino acids. V lost 5 bases and J lost 4; bases outside the gene matches: 10. Germline values: CDR1 MDHEN, CDR2 SYDVKM. The CDR3 loop is CASSEGQGTPFTEAFF. CDR3 in DNA: TGTGCCAGCAGTGAGGGACAGGGGACCCCTTTCACTGAAGCTTTCTTT.

V usage is TRBV5-6 and J usage is TRBJ2-1; no firm D call. This CDR3 has 11 residues. V lost 1 base, J lost 10 bases, and 6 bases lay in between. Germline lookup yields CDR1 SGHDT and CDR2 YYEEEE. The chain's CDR3 is CASSLRLEQFF. The CDR3 bases are TGTGCCAGCAGCTTGAGGCTAGAGCAGTTCTTC.

V is TRBV7-9 and J is TRBJ1-4; 7 positions agree with TRBD1. V shed 5 bases and J 0 bases; nucleotides not matched to a gene: 9. CDR3 length: 17 amino acids. Germline V CDR1 and CDR2: SEHNR, FQNEAQ (reference sequence). The CDR3 region is CASSLSSGTATNEKLFF. CDR3 coding DNA: TGTGCCAGCAGCCTCTCCTCCGGGACAGCAACTAATGAAAAACTGTTTTTT. Based on the CDR3 plus reference TRBV7-9 and TRBJ1-4, the full variable domain is DTGVSQNPRHKITKRGQNVTFRCDPISEHNRLYWYRQTLGQGPEFLTYFQNEAQLEKSRLLSDRFSAERPKGSFSTLEIQRTEQGDSAMYLCASSLSSGTATNEKLFFGSGTQLSVL.

CDR3 nucleotides: TGCGCCAGCAGCTTGGAAGCTGGGGACAGGGATCGGATCTATGGCTACACCTTC. As protein: CASSLEAGDRDRIYGYTF. The V call is TRBV5-1, the J call TRBJ1-2; 9 nucleotides align to TRBD1. The V and J ends lost 0 bases and 4 bases, in that order; junction bases with no gene match: 13. The germline V gene has CDR1 SGHRS and CDR2 YFSETQ. This CDR3 has 18 residues.

A remark on this clone: The junction shows a germline mismatch at one end, possibly a read error. The chain couples TRBV28 to TRBJ2-5; TRBD2 aligns across 13 bases. This CDR3 comprises 13 residues. Germline lookup yields CDR1 MDHEN and CDR2 SYDVKM. The CDR3 here is CASSARLAGGLNF. CDR3 nucleotides: TGTGCCAGCAGTGCCCGACTAGCGGGGGGCCTCAACTTC.

The chain joins TRBV6-1 to TRBJ1-2; TRBD1 agrees at 7 bases. Per germline, CDR1 MNHNS and CDR2 SASEGT. Trimming took 4 bases from V and 8 from J; bases not matched to a gene: 13. The CDR3 is 15 amino acids. The CDR3 protein is CASSAPTGYSWGYTF. CDR3 sequence (DNA): TGTGCCAGCAGTGCCCCGACAGGGTACTCCTGGGGCTACACCTTC.

The chain has TRBV28 and TRBJ1-4; TRBD1 is a possible D gene (6 bases). V was clipped by 7 bases and J by 2 bases, with 14 bases between them. Germline V gene data show CDR1 as MDHEN and CDR2 as SYDVKM. This CDR3 region has 15 residues. This CDR3 is CASNPSDSTNEKLFF. The CDR3 nucleotides are TGTGCCAGCAACCCTTCGGACAGTACTAATGAAAAACTGTTTTTT. Combining the CDR3 with reference TRBV28 and TRBJ1-4 gives the whole variable domain DVKVTQSSRYLVKRTGEKVFLECVQDMDHENMFWYRQDPGLGLRLIYFSYDVKMKEKGDIPEGYSVSREKKERFSLILESASTNQTSMYLCASNPSDSTNEKLFFGSGTQLSVL.

The V call is TRBV5-1, the J call TRBJ2-4, with a possible D match to TRBD1 (6 bases). There are 18 residues in the CDR3. Germline assignment: CDR1 SGHRS and CDR2 YFSETQ. Trimming left V 4 bases short and J 5 bases short, with 25 bases between. CDR3: CASSLGGPTGLVENIQYF. CDR3 in DNA: TGCGCCAGCAGCCTGGGCGGGCCTACAGGGTTGGTTGAAAACATTCAGTACTTC.

A remark on this clone: Distinct nucleotide sequences in the sample also encode this CDR3. The chain is built from TRBV18 and TRBJ1-1; D remains unclear. The CDR3 totals 13 residues. Looked up from germline, CDR1 is KGHSH and CDR2 is LQKENI. Trimming removed 2 bases from V and 1 base from J, with 5 bases in between. The CDR3 region has the DNA TGTGCCAGCTCACCAATGGGGAACACTGAAGCTTTCTTT. Translating it yields CASSPMGNTEAFF.

This clone was found a few times. The rearrangement joins TRBV5-5 to TRBJ1-5; D is undetermined. This CDR3 spans 13 amino acids. Germline V gene lookup returns CDR1 SGHKS and CDR2 YYEKEE (reference sequence). V lost 0 bases to trimming and J lost 1 base, with 2 bases between them. CDR3 sequence reads: CASSLGSNQPQHF. The CDR3 DNA follows: TGTGCCAGCAGCTTGGGGAGCAATCAGCCCCAGCATTTT.

Of note for this clone: Within the sample, other DNA sequences also encode this same CDR3. V is TRBV5-1 and J is TRBJ2-3; D gene unclear. CDR3 length: 15 residues. V was clipped by 0 bases and J by 0 bases, with 8 bases between them. Germline V gene lookup returns CDR1 SGHRS and CDR2 YFSETQ. CDR3 nucleotides: TGCGCCAGCAGCTTGGGCGGCGAGAGCACAGATACGCAGTATTTT. Residues: CASSLGGESTDTQYF.

V is TRBV5-6 and J is TRBJ1-2, with a tentative D call TRBD1 (5 bases). The CDR3 consists of 15 residues. Per germline, CDR1 SGHDT and CDR2 YYEEEE. Trimming pared 0 bases from V and 8 bases from J, leaving 17 bases between. CDR3 in amino acids: CASSLAGLNAGGYTF. As DNA, the CDR3 is TGTGCCAGCAGCTTGGCCGGACTTAACGCAGGGGGCTACACCTTC.

CDR3 DNA sequence: TGTGCCAGCAGCTCACCGGATTTGAACACTGAAGCTTTCTTT. Translating gives CASSSPDLNTEAFF. The chain uses TRBV7-2 and TRBJ1-1; D unresolved. From germline, CDR1 is SGHTA and CDR2 FQGNSA. The V end was cut by 4 bases, the J end by 0 bases, with 9 bases between. This CDR3 is built from 14 residues.

The chain combines TRBV4-1 with TRBJ2-3; 12 bases agree with TRBD2. The germline CDR1 and CDR2 sequences are MGHRA and YSYEKL. CDR3 length equals 16 residues. Unmatched junction bases numbered 3, after V lost 1 base and J lost 4 bases. The CDR3: CASSQALAGGPDTQYF. The DNA for the CDR3 is TGCGCCAGCAGCCAAGCACTAGCGGGGGGCCCAGATACGCAGTATTTT.

The V and J genes are TRBV7-9 and TRBJ2-5; 8 nucleotides agree with TRBD2. The trim removed 0 bases at V and 5 bases at J, leaving 8 bases unmatched. Germline V CDR1 and CDR2: SEHNR, FQNEAQ (reference sequence). The CDR3 loop spans 16 amino acids. CDR3 loop: CASSLAALAVRETQYF. Here the CDR3 DNA reads TGTGCCAGCAGCTTAGCGGCACTAGCGGTCAGGGAGACCCAGTACTTC.